These 30 T cell receptor beta chains were all obtained from the same sample, sequenced in a study of blood T cells in healthy people across ages. The use of a sample-barcoded 5' primer and a J-beta primer mix characterized a second PCR of roughly 6 to 12 cycles. TCRdb re-derived calls from the 5' RACE reads in MiXCR, one entry per CDR3 protein. The sample lists about 1,500,000 distinct CDR3 sequences, 28% occurring once. Sequenced sample: blood. These receptors all stem from a woman between 25 and 40 years old in good health.

The chain carries TRBV12-3 or TRBV12-4 and TRBJ2-1, with TRBD2 matching 16 bases. The J call is in doubt because the DNA end fits TRBJ2-7 better. CDR3 length: 17 amino acids. The CDR3 bases are TGTGCCAGCAGTTTGGCGGGGACTAGCGGGAGGGCAGGTGAGCAGTACTTC. Its translation is CASSLAGTSGRAGEQYF.

The V gene is TRBV21-1, the J gene TRBJ2-7; the table's D call, TRBD1, has no DNA check behind it. TRBV21-1 is termed a pseudogene. The CDR3 covers 16 residues. As DNA, the CDR3 is TGTGCCAGCAGCGAGAGGGGTACGGCAGGGGCCTACGAGCAGTACTTC. It specifies CASSERGTAGAYEQYF.

This clonotype was found many times. The V gene is TRBV20-1, the J gene TRBJ2-1; 8 bases map to TRBD2. Germline V gene data show CDR1 as DFQATT and CDR2 as SNEGSKA (reference sequence). V shed 7 bases and J 4 bases; nucleotides not matched to a gene: 12. The length of the CDR3 is 15 residues. CDR3 loop: CSVPRGLDFYNEQFF. CDR3 nucleotide sequence: TGCAGTGTACCTAGGGGACTAGACTTTTACAATGAGCAGTTCTTC.

The V and J genes are TRBV20-1 and TRBJ2-1; 8 nucleotides line up with TRBD1. J gave up 13 bases and V 5 bases, and 13 bases lay outside the gene matches. The CDR3 loop spans 13 amino acids. The germline CDR1 and CDR2 sequences are DFQATT and SNEGSKA (reference sequence). The CDR3: CSAGDRIQETQFF. Here the CDR3 DNA reads TGCAGTGCTGGGGACAGGATCCAAGAGACCCAGTTCTTC.

The chain combines TRBV6-5 with TRBJ2-6; D perhaps matches TRBD1 (7 bases). Germline CDR1 and CDR2: MNHEY and SVGAGI. The CDR3 consists of 16 residues. The V and J ends lost 9 bases and 3 bases respectively, with 18 bases between them. The CDR3 sequence: CASTRQGLSGANVLTF. The CDR3 DNA reads TGTGCCAGTACCAGACAGGGACTTAGTGGGGCCAACGTCCTGACTTTC.

V usage is TRBV10-3 and J usage is TRBJ2-4, with 7 bases fitting TRBD2. The end of the DNA is better explained by TRBJ2-7, so the J call may be wrong. Per germline, CDR1 ENHRY and CDR2 SYGVKD. The CDR3 contains 13 residues. The CDR3 is CAISGGGRDEQYF. For the CDR3, the DNA is TGTGCCATCAGTGGCGGGGGTCGGGACGAGCAGTACTTC.

This clonotype occurred a few times. The rearrangement links TRBV11-2 to TRBJ2-5, with D hard to call. Germline CDR1 is SGHAT and CDR2 is FQNNGV. The CDR3 consists of 15 residues. V lost 4 bases, J lost 4 bases, and 16 bases lay in between. In DNA, the CDR3 is TGTGCCAGCAGCTACAGACTGCACACCCTAGAGACCCAGTACTTC. Protein product: CASSYRLHTLETQYF. Drawing the rest from reference TRBV11-2 and TRBJ2-5, the complete variable domain is EAGVAQSPRYKIIEKRQSVAFWCNPISGHATLYWYQQILGQGPKLLIQFQNNGVVDDSQLPKDRFSAERLKGVDSTLKIQPAKLEDSAVYLCASSYRLHTLETQYFGPGTRLLVL.

The chain recombines TRBV29-1 with TRBJ2-1, with TRBD2 identical over 11 bases. Germline CDR1 reads SQVTM; CDR2 reads ANQGSEA. The V and J ends lost 8 bases and 7 bases, in that order; junction bases with no gene match: 13. CDR3 length: 15 residues. The CDR3 sequence is CSLEYVAGGTNEQFF. The CDR3 DNA reads as TGCAGCCTCGAGTACGTAGCGGGAGGGACTAATGAGCAGTTCTTC.

This clonotype was found a few times. The rearrangement joins TRBV7-9 to TRBJ1-4; D might be TRBD1 (6 bases). Looked up from germline, CDR1 is SEHNR and CDR2 is FQNEAQ (reference sequence). Trimming removed 4 bases from V and 5 bases from J, with 14 bases in between. The CDR3 has 15 amino acids. CDR3 loop: CASSSPDRENEKLFF. The CDR3 DNA follows: TGTGCCAGCAGCTCCCCGGACAGAGAGAATGAAAAACTGTTTTTT.

This clonotype was counted a few times. This chain connects TRBV6-5 to TRBJ2-4; TRBD2 might be the D (6 bases). The J call may be incorrect, as the DNA end agrees better with TRBJ2-7. Germline CDR1 is MNHEY and CDR2 is SVGAGI. The CDR3 is made up of 14 amino acids. The CDR3 is CATLGGASAHEQYF. For the CDR3, the DNA is TGTGCCACCCTCGGTGGGGCTAGCGCACACGAGCAGTACTTC.

Concerning this clonotype: One end of the junction does not line up with germline, which may come from a read error. The chain recombines TRBV10-3 with TRBJ2-7; D not certain. This CDR3 comprises 15 residues. Per the germline V gene, CDR1 is ENHRY and CDR2 is SYGVKD. The CDR3 DNA is TGTACCATCAGTGAGTCTTCGGGCCGCACCGGCGAGCAGTACTTC. Translating it yields CTISESSGRTGEQYF.

This clonotype was seen only a few times. V gene TRBV28 combines with J gene TRBJ1-2, with D perhaps matching TRBD1 (5 bases). The germline CDR1 and CDR2 sequences are MDHEN and SYDVKM. V was shortened by 3 bases and J by 8 bases, with 13 bases between the two germline ends. CDR3 size: 13 residues. CDR3 protein: CASSFVRASGYTF. CDR3 nucleotide sequence: TGTGCCAGCAGTTTCGTCAGGGCATCGGGCTACACCTTC.

This clonotype was counted a single time. The V and J genes are TRBV28 and TRBJ2-7; 12 bases are a match to TRBD1. Per germline, CDR1 MDHEN and CDR2 SYDVKM. This CDR3 is built from 16 residues. Trimming took 6 bases from V and 4 from J; bases not matched to a gene: 10. The CDR3 loop reads CASSSVGQGAWYEQYF. DNA of the CDR3: TGTGCCAGCAGCTCCGTGGGACAGGGGGCATGGTACGAGCAGTACTTC.

This clonotype was seen many times. V is TRBV6-1 and J is TRBJ2-1; perhaps TRBD2 as D (6 bases). The CDR3 loop spans 15 amino acids. V lost 8 bases and J lost 3, with 17 bases in between. Germline V gene sequence: CDR1 MNHNS, CDR2 SASEGT. In DNA, the CDR3 is TGTGCCAGCGCCCCGGGGAGCGGGCACTACAATGAGCAGTTCTTC. Amino acids: CASAPGSGHYNEQFF.

The table lists this clonotype with a few counts. The chain recombines TRBV3-1 with TRBJ2-3; TRBD1 might be the D (5 bases). In germline, CDR1 is LGHDT, CDR2 YNNKEL (reference sequence). Trimming left V 1 base short and J 0 bases short, with 8 bases between. This CDR3 contains 15 residues. The CDR3: CASSQGQFSTDTQYF. The CDR3 region has the DNA TGTGCCAGCAGCCAAGGACAGTTTAGCACAGATACGCAGTATTTT.

This chain uses TRBV20-1 with TRBJ2-5, with 7 bases matching TRBD2. From germline, CDR1 is DFQATT and CDR2 SNEGSKA (reference sequence). V shed 4 bases and J 4 bases; nucleotides not matched to a gene: 12. The CDR3 has 15 residues. The chain's CDR3 is CSAKKGGARGETQYF. The CDR3 DNA reads TGCAGTGCTAAAAAGGGAGGGGCGAGAGGAGAGACCCAGTACTTC.

CDR3 DNA: TGTGCCACCAGCAGACGGACAGGAGAGAATCAGCCCCAGCATTTT. Protein product: CATSRRTGENQPQHF. The chain recombines TRBV15 with TRBJ1-5, with TRBD1 matching over 7 bases. V lost 2 bases, J lost 4 bases, and 5 bases stayed unmatched. Germline V gene data show CDR1 as LNHNV and CDR2 as YYDKDF (reference sequence). The CDR3 is 15 amino acids.

This clonotype appeared a few times. One end of the junction is discordant with germline, which a read error may explain. This sequence joins TRBV5-5 and TRBJ2-1, with 13 positions matching TRBD2. Germline-derived CDR1 and CDR2 are SGHKS and YYEKEE (reference sequence). The CDR3 loop spans 15 amino acids. The CDR3 here is CASSLWTSGGNERFF. CDR3 sequence (DNA): TGTGCCAGCAGCTTATGGACTAGCGGGGGTAATGAGCGGTTCTTC.

This clonotype was recorded many times. The chain has TRBV12-3 or TRBV12-4 and TRBJ2-6; weak D call: TRBD2 (6 bases). The CDR3 runs 16 residues. The V and J ends lost 6 bases and 2 bases respectively, with 14 bases between them. The CDR3 sequence is CASSAPPGAGANVLTF. DNA for the CDR3: TGTGCCAGCAGCGCCCCTCCGGGAGCTGGGGCCAACGTCCTGACTTTC.

This clonotype was counted between two and nine times. The chain couples TRBV20-1 to TRBJ1-5, with 11 bases matching TRBD1. CDR1 and CDR2 from the germline V gene are DFQATT and SNEGSKA (reference sequence). The CDR3 loop spans 16 amino acids. Trimming at V came to 4 bases and at J to 5 bases, leaving 10 bases not matched to a gene. CDR3 residues: CSAISRTGGTYQPQHF. The CDR3 region has the DNA TGCAGTGCTATCAGTAGGACAGGGGGCACGTATCAGCCCCAGCATTTT.

CDR3: CAWSVTKAGGYTF. CDR3 bases: TGTGCCTGGAGTGTAACCAAGGCAGGTGGCTACACCTTC. The V call is TRBV30, the J call TRBJ1-2, with D hard to call. Germline CDR1 and CDR2: GTSNPN and SVGIG (reference sequence). The V end was cut by 0 bases, the J end by 7 bases, with 12 bases between. The CDR3 runs 13 residues. Variable domain in full (rest from reference TRBV30 and TRBJ1-2): SQTIHQWPATLVQPVGSPLSLECTVEGTSNPNLYWYRQAAGRGLQLLFYSVGIGQISSEVPQNLSASRPQDRQFILSSKKLLLSDSGFYLCAWSVTKAGGYTFGSGTRLTVV.

This chain links TRBV7-9 with TRBJ1-6, with 9 bases aligning to TRBD1. Germline loops: CDR1 SEHNR, CDR2 FQNEAQ (reference sequence). V shed 4 bases, J shed 5 bases, and the junction held 6 bases outside the gene matches. This CDR3 spans 16 amino acids. The CDR3 DNA reads as TGTGCCAGCAGCTCACAGGGGGCGGGTGATAATTCACCCCTCCACTTT. This encodes CASSSQGAGDNSPLHF.

This clonotype was detected a few times. J is TRBJ2-7 and V is TRBV25-1; D tentatively fits TRBD1 or TRBD2 (5 bases each). Germline V lookup: CDR1 MGHDK, CDR2 SYGVNS. This CDR3 has 17 amino acids. V was cut by 1 base and J by 4 bases, with 20 bases left in between. DNA of the CDR3: TGTGCCAGCAGTGAATCGGTGGGGCGACCGGGAAGGTACGAGCAGTACTTC. It encodes CASSESVGRPGRYEQYF.

Concerning this clonotype: One base away lies a much larger clone, so this may be a sequencing read error. The V and J genes are TRBV3-1 and TRBJ2-1, with D hard to call. The CDR3 covers 15 residues. Germline V gene lookup returns CDR1 LGHDT and CDR2 YNNKEL (reference sequence). Trimming took off 1 base at V and 10 bases at J, with 17 bases between the two ends. The CDR3 loop is CASSQVGSSSYEQFF. Here the CDR3 DNA reads TGTGCCAGCAGCCAAGTCGGCTCAAGCTCCTACGAGCAGTTCTTC.

The chain couples TRBV20-1 to TRBJ1-5; TRBD1 is a possible D gene (5 bases). The V end lost 6 bases, the J end lost 6 bases, and 18 bases lay between the germline ends. Germline V lookup: CDR1 DFQATT, CDR2 SNEGSKA (reference sequence). The CDR3 sequence is 14 residues long. The CDR3 loop is CSALGGGRGQPQHF. The CDR3, as DNA: TGCAGTGCCCTTGGGGGGGGACGGGGTCAGCCCCAGCATTTT.

Turning to this clonotype: A read error is possible here, since a much larger clone lies one base away. The V and J genes are TRBV9 and TRBJ2-7, with TRBD2 matching over 8 bases. This CDR3 is built from 18 residues. Looked up from germline, CDR1 is SGDLS and CDR2 is YYNGEE. Trimming at V came to 0 bases and at J to 6 bases, leaving 17 bases not matched to a gene. DNA of the CDR3: TGTGCCAGCAGCGTAGAAACTGGCGGACTAGCAGTAGAAGGCGAGCAGTACTTC. As protein: CASSVETGGLAVEGEQYF.

Notes on this clonotype: Possible read error: a much larger clone is one base away. J is TRBJ2-1 and V is TRBV5-6; unclear D gene. Germline V gives CDR1 SGHDT, CDR2 YYEEEE. The V gene lost 0 bases and the J gene lost 13 bases, with 20 bases spanning the gap. The CDR3 runs to 15 residues. The CDR3 reads CASSLVSSGLETQFF. CDR3 in DNA: TGTGCCAGCAGCTTGGTTAGTTCAGGATTGGAGACCCAGTTCTTC.

This clonotype has only a few counts. The chain uses TRBV24-1 and TRBJ2-3; TRBD1 aligns across 8 bases. V lost 0 bases to trimming and J lost 0 bases; unmatched junction nucleotides: 4. The CDR3 is made up of 17 amino acids. Germline assignment: CDR1 KGHDR and CDR2 SFDVKD. CDR3 loop: CATSDLRQGASTDTQYF. CDR3 in DNA: TGTGCCACCAGTGATTTGAGGCAGGGGGCTAGCACAGATACGCAGTATTTT.

This clonotype was counted ten times or more. V and J are TRBV7-2 and TRBJ2-5; possible D gene TRBD1, 5 bases. The J call may not be correct, given that the DNA end is closer to TRBJ2-7. The CDR3 is 12 amino acids. Germline V CDR1 and CDR2: SGHTA, FQGNSA. CDR3 nucleotide sequence: TGTGCCAGCAGCCAGGGTGGGTTCGAGCAGTACTTC. It specifies CASSQGGFEQYF.

In this sample, this clonotype turned up a few times. The junction shows a germline mismatch at one end, possibly a read error. This chain connects TRBV7-9 to TRBJ2-7; no reliable D call. Germline loops: CDR1 SEHNR, CDR2 FQNEAQ (reference sequence). The CDR3 runs to 12 residues. The CDR3 nucleotides are TGTGCCGGCAGCTACACAAGTTACGAGCAGTACTTC. Translating gives CAGSYTSYEQYF.